The 17 T cell receptor beta chains below were found in one sample sequenced in a study of blood T cell repertoires in COVID-19 (dated by TCRdb to 2018 to 2020). The library was prepared using the immunoSEQ multiplex PCR assay. This is the immuneACCESS table as TCRdb keeps it, with only in-frame sequences that have V and J called. A part of the clones is gone; compared with another copy, unresolved V genes explain less than half, and the rest is unexplained. This sample is represented by 150,000 to 200,000 clones; about 88% of them were singletons. The ten largest clones take up roughly 0.99% of the sample. Sequencing was carried out using peripheral blood. These receptor sequences come from a man in his late teens or twenties with acute or convalescent COVID-19.

The genes are TRBV9 and TRBJ1-1; maybe TRBD1 (5 bases). V lost 3 bases and J lost 5, with 11 bases in between. The length of the CDR3 is 13 residues. Germline CDR1 and CDR2: SGDLS and YYNGEE. The CDR3 DNA reads TGTGCCAGCAGCGCGCTGGGGGGTACTGAAGCTTTCTTT. Translation gives CASSALGGTEAFF.

The chain recombines TRBV6-6 with TRBJ1-1; D is perhaps TRBD1 (6 bases). Trimming shortened V by 2 bases and J by 3 bases, and 13 bases separated the two germline ends. CDR1 and CDR2 from the germline V gene are MNHNY and SVGAGI (reference sequence). The CDR3 totals 15 residues. CDR3 sequence (DNA): TGTGCCAGCAGTTACAGTCCAGGGGCGGACACTGAAGCTTTCTTT. This translates into CASSYSPGADTEAFF.

The gene calls are TRBV6-1 and TRBJ1-3, with D possibly TRBD1 on 5 matching bases. The V end lost 2 bases, the J end lost 0 bases, and 11 bases lay between the germline ends. This CDR3 is built from 16 residues. The germline V gene encodes CDR1 MNHNS and CDR2 SASEGT. CDR3 loop: CASSEKWGGSGNTIYF. The CDR3 coding sequence is TGTGCCAGCAGTGAAAAGTGGGGCGGCTCTGGAAACACCATATATTTT.

This chain uses TRBV19 with TRBJ1-1; the D gene is possibly TRBD1 (5 bases). Germline V gene sequence: CDR1 LNHDA, CDR2 SQIVND (reference sequence). The V and J ends lost 10 bases and 5 bases respectively, with 17 bases between them. CDR3 length equals 13 residues. The CDR3 coding sequence is TGTGCCACCGCTAGCGGGGCAGGGACTGAAGCTTTCTTT. Protein product: CATASGAGTEAFF.

In this sample, this clone turned up once. The chain links TRBV7-2 to TRBJ1-5, with D tentatively TRBD1 (5 bases). Deletions cut 5 bases from V and 9 bases from J, with 17 bases between. Germline values: CDR1 SGHTA, CDR2 FQGNSA. CDR3 length: 14 amino acids. The CDR3 nucleotides are TGTGCCAGCAGCCCAGACAGCGCCCCTGGGCCCCAGCATTTT. It yields the protein CASSPDSAPGPQHF.

The chain has TRBV5-1 and TRBJ2-3, with 7 bases matching TRBD1. The germline CDR1 and CDR2 sequences are SGHRS and YFSETQ. The CDR3 covers 14 residues. V lost 3 bases to trimming and J lost 2 bases; unmatched junction nucleotides: 3. This CDR3 is CASSWGQFTDTQYF. CDR3 bases: TGCGCCAGCAGCTGGGGACAGTTCACAGATACGCAGTATTTT.

The gene calls are TRBV30 and TRBJ2-2; the D gene is possibly TRBD1 (5 bases). Trimming left V 3 bases short and J 3 bases short, with 5 bases between. Looked up from germline, CDR1 is GTSNPN and CDR2 is SVGIG (reference sequence). CDR3 length: 12 amino acids. CDR3: CAWRQDTGELFF. CDR3 DNA sequence: TGTGCCTGGAGACAGGACACCGGGGAGCTGTTTTTT. Variable domain in full (rest from reference TRBV30 and TRBJ2-2): SQTIHQWPATLVQPVGSPLSLECTVEGTSNPNLYWYRQAAGRGLQLLFYSVGIGQISSEVPQNLSASRPQDRQFILSSKKLLLSDSGFYLCAWRQDTGELFFGEGSRLTVL.

This sequence joins TRBV29-1 and TRBJ1-2; D is ambiguous. V dropped 3 bases and J dropped 4 bases, with 12 bases sitting between them. The CDR3 length is 13 residues. Per the germline V gene, CDR1 is SQVTM and CDR2 is ANQGSEA. CDR3 region: CSVDKSEGYGYTF. In nucleotides, the CDR3 is TGCAGCGTTGATAAGTCAGAGGGCTATGGCTACACCTTC.

The chain couples TRBV6-5 to TRBJ1-6, with 11 bases matching TRBD1. The CDR3 consists of 15 residues. The trim removed 4 bases at V and 9 bases at J, leaving 5 bases unmatched. CDR1 is MNHEY, CDR2 SVGAGI, per germline. CDR3 DNA sequence: TGTGCCAGCAGTTCCGGACAGGGGGCCATTTCACCCCTCCACTTT. As protein: CASSSGQGAISPLHF.

The J gene is TRBJ1-4, the V gene TRBV30, with D possibly being TRBD1 (6 bases). Germline lookup yields CDR1 GTSNPN and CDR2 SVGIG (reference sequence). CDR3 size: 13 residues. Between the trimmed V and J ends, which lost 4 bases and 3 bases, there was a span of 9 bases. CDR3 protein: CAWNRVPNEKLFF. Written as DNA, the CDR3 is TGTGCCTGGAACAGGGTGCCTAATGAAAAACTGTTTTTT.

This rearrangement joins TRBV5-6 to TRBJ1-6; TRBD1 matches at 7 bases. The CDR3 is 15 amino acids. Germline V CDR1 and CDR2: SGHDT, YYEEEE. J gave up 4 bases and V 0 bases, and 1 base lay outside the gene matches. In DNA, the CDR3 is TGTGCCAGCAGCTTGGGGACAGGATATAATTCACCCCTCCACTTT. Residues: CASSLGTGYNSPLHF.

V and J are TRBV28 and TRBJ1-1; 8 bases fit TRBD1. Germline loops: CDR1 MDHEN, CDR2 SYDVKM. J gave up 7 bases and V 3 bases, and 7 bases lay outside the gene matches. This CDR3 has 14 residues. The CDR3 DNA reads as TGTGCCAGCAGTTTGGTCCAGGGGGCGGGTGAAGCTTTCTTT. Protein: CASSLVQGAGEAFF. The full variable domain, its missing parts supplied by reference TRBV28 and TRBJ1-1, is DVKVTQSSRYLVKRTGEKVFLECVQDMDHENMFWYRQDPGLGLRLIYFSYDVKMKEKGDIPEGYSVSREKKERFSLILESASTNQTSMYLCASSLVQGAGEAFFGQGTRLTVV.

This clone was observed a handful of times. This rearrangement joins TRBV25-1 to TRBJ1-6; TRBD1 might be the D (6 bases). This CDR3 is 15 amino acids long. V was shortened by 4 bases and J by 5 bases, with 12 bases between the two germline ends. CDR1 is MGHDK, CDR2 SYGVNS, per germline. This CDR3 reads CASSGRTEDNSPLHF. As DNA, the CDR3 is TGTGCCAGCAGTGGCCGGACAGAAGATAATTCACCCCTCCACTTT.

J is TRBJ2-2 and V is TRBV30, with TRBD2 matching 9 bases. The V gene's germline CDR1 is GTSNPN and CDR2 SVGIG (reference sequence). The CDR3 runs to 13 residues. The V and J ends lost 7 bases and 6 bases, in that order; junction bases with no gene match: 6. The CDR3 reads CASPGLAPGELFF. DNA of the CDR3: TGTGCCTCCCCGGGACTAGCCCCCGGGGAGCTGTTTTTT. The variable domain in full, completed from reference TRBV30 and TRBJ2-2, reads SQTIHQWPATLVQPVGSPLSLECTVEGTSNPNLYWYRQAAGRGLQLLFYSVGIGQISSEVPQNLSASRPQDRQFILSSKKLLLSDSGFYLCASPGLAPGELFFGEGSRLTVL.

The chain joins TRBV27 to TRBJ2-5, with TRBD2 identical over 13 bases. Germline-derived CDR1 and CDR2 are MNHEY and SMNVEV (reference sequence). CDR3 length: 19 amino acids. V lost 0 bases to trimming and J lost 9 bases; unmatched junction nucleotides: 16. CDR3 nucleotide sequence: TGTGCCAGCAGTTTATCGGGGACTAGCGGGAACACGCGTGTCCGGGCCCAGTACTTC. This gives the protein CASSLSGTSGNTRVRAQYF.

The V call is TRBV2, the J call TRBJ2-3; 10 bases map to TRBD2. The CDR3 sequence is 14 residues long. The germline V gene has CDR1 SNHLY and CDR2 FYNNEI. Trimming removed 6 bases from V and 4 bases from J; junction bases left unmatched: 4. Written as DNA, the CDR3 is TGTGCCAGCAGCCTAGCGGGGGCGGCAGATACGCAGTATTTT. Translated: CASSLAGAADTQYF.

The genes are TRBV30 and TRBJ2-7; a possible D gene is TRBD1 (5 bases). V lost 0 bases and J 12 bases, leaving 15 bases between the germline ends. The CDR3 loop spans 12 amino acids. Germline CDR1 is GTSNPN and CDR2 is SVGIG (reference sequence). CDR3 in amino acids: CAWSVSGLGVYF. The CDR3 coding sequence is TGTGCCTGGAGTGTATCGGGTCTAGGGGTGTACTTC.